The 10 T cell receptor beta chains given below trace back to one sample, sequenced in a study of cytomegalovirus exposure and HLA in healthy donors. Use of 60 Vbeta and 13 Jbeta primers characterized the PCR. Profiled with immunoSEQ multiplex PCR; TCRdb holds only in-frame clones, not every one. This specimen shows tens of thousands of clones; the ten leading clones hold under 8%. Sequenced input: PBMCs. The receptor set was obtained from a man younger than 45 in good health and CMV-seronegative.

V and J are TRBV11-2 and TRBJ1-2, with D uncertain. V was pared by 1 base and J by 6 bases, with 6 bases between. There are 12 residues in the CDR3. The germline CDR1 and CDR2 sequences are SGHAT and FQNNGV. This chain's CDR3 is CASSLGGDGYTF. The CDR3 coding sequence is TGTGCCAGCAGCTTAGGAGGCGATGGCTACACCTTC.

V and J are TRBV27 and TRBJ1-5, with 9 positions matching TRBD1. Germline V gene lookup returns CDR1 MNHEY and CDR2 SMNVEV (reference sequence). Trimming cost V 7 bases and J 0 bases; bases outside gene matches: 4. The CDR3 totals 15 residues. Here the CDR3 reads CASTRTGDSNQPQHF. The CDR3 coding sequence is TGTGCCAGCACCAGGACAGGGGATAGCAATCAGCCCCAGCATTTT.

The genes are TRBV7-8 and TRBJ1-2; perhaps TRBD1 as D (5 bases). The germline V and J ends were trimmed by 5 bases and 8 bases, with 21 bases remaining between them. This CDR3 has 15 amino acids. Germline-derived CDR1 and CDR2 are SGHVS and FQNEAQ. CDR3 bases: TGTGCCAGCAGCACCCGGGACTTAGAGGTATCGGGCTACACCTTC. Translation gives CASSTRDLEVSGYTF.

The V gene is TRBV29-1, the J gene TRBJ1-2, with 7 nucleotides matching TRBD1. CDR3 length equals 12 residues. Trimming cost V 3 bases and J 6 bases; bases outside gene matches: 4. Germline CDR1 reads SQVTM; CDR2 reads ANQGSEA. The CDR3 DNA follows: TGCAGCGTTGACAGGGGGATGGATGGCTACACCTTC. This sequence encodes CSVDRGMDGYTF.

CDR3 in amino acids: CASSKTGKEQYF. DNA for the CDR3: TGTGCCAGCAGTAAGACAGGAAAGGAGCAGTACTTC. The chain links TRBV6-5 to TRBJ2-7; D is possibly TRBD1 (6 bases). This CDR3 comprises 12 residues. The V and J ends lost 5 bases and 7 bases respectively, with 12 bases between them. In germline, CDR1 is MNHEY, CDR2 SVGAGI.

The CDR3 region has the DNA TGTGCCAGCAGTGAAGAGCTCACCGACAATGAGCAGTTCTTC. Translation: CASSEELTDNEQFF. V is TRBV25-1 and J is TRBJ2-1; D call uncertain. The CDR3 contains 14 residues. Trimming pared 2 bases from V and 5 bases from J, leaving 10 bases between. Germline values: CDR1 MGHDK, CDR2 SYGVNS. Using reference TRBV25-1 and TRBJ2-1 for the parts outside the CDR3, the full variable domain is EADIYQTPRYLVIGTGKKITLECSQTMGHDKMYWYQQDPGMELHLIHYSYGVNSTEKGDLSSESTVSRIRTEHFPLTLESARPSHTSQYLCASSEELTDNEQFFGPGTRLTVL.

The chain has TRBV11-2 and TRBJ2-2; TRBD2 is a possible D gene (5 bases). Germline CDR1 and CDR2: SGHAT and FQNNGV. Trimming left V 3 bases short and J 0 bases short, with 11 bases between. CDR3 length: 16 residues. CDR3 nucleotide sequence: TGTGCCAGCAGCTTGGAGCGGAGACCGAACACCGGGGAGCTGTTTTTT. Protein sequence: CASSLERRPNTGELFF. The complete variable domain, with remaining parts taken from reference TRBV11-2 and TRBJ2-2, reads EAGVAQSPRYKIIEKRQSVAFWCNPISGHATLYWYQQILGQGPKLLIQFQNNGVVDDSQLPKDRFSAERLKGVDSTLKIQPAKLEDSAVYLCASSLERRPNTGELFFGEGSRLTVL.

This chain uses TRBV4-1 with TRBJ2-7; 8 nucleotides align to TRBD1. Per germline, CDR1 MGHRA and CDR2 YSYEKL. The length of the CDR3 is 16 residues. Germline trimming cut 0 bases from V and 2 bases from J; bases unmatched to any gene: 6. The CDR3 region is CASSQEQGGFPYEQYF. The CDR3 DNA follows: TGCGCCAGCAGCCAAGAACAGGGGGGATTTCCCTACGAGCAGTACTTC.

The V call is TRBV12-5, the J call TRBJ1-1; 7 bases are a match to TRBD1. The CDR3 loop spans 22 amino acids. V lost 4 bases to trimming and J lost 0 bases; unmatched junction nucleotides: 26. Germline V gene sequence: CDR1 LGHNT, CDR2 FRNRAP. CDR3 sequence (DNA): TGTGCTAGTGGTTGGGGGGCGATTACCTTGCGTACAGGGGACGGAATGAACACTGAAGCTTTCTTT. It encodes CASGWGAITLRTGDGMNTEAFF.

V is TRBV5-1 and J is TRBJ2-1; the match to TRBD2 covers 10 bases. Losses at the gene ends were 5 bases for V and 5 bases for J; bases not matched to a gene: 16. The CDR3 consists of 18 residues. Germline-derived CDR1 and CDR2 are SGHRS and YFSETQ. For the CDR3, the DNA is TGCGCCAGCAGTCCGCTCACGGGAGCGGGAGGGTCCCACAATGAGCAGTTCTTC. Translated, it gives CASSPLTGAGGSHNEQFF.